The following is a TCR beta chain sequence with its context. PCR primers comprised 60 Vbeta and 13 Jbeta primers. Only in-frame clones appear in the TCRdb table, and some are missing; sequencing was by immunoSEQ multiplex PCR. The sample lists approximately 240,000 clones, 82% occurring once. Germline V gene sequence: CDR1 GTSNPN, CDR2 SVGIG (reference sequence). The CDR3 is 12 residues long. V lost 2 bases and J lost 6, with 10 bases in between. This sample is drawn from a study of cytomegalovirus exposure and HLA in healthy donors. V usage is TRBV30 and J usage is TRBJ1-2, with TRBD1 as a possible D gene (5 bases). The receptor's source is a woman aged 40 to 50 in good health and CMV-seropositive. The sequencing input was PBMCs. The CDR3 sequence: CAWSPSGHGYTF. The CDR3 DNA follows: TGTGCCTGGAGTCCCTCAGGGCATGGCTACACCTTC.